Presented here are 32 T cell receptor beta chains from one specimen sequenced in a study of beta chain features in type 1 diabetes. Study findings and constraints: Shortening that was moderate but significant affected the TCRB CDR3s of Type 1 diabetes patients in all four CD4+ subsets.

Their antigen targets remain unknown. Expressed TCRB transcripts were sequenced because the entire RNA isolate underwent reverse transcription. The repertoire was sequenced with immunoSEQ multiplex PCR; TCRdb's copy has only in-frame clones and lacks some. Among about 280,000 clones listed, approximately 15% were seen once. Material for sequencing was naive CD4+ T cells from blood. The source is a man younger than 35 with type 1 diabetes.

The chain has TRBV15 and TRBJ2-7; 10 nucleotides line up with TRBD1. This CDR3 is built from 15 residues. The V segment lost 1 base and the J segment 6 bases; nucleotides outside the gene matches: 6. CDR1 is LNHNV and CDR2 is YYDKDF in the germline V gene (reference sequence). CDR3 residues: CATSRGQGAKSEQYF. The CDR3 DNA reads TGTGCCACCAGCAGAGGACAGGGGGCAAAGAGCGAGCAGTACTTC.

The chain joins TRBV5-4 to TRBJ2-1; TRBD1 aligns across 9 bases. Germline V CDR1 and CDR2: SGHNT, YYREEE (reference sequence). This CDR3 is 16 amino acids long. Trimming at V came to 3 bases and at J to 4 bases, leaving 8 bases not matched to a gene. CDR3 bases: TGTGCCAGCAGCTCTGAACAGGGGGCATTTTACAATGAGCAGTTCTTC. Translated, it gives CASSSEQGAFYNEQFF.

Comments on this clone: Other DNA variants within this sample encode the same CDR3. The CDR3 here is CASSQVLGETQYF. CDR3 DNA: TGCGCCAGCAGCCAAGTACTCGGAGAGACCCAGTACTTC. The V gene is TRBV4-1, the J gene TRBJ2-5; D is ambiguous. The germline V gene encodes CDR1 MGHRA and CDR2 YSYEKL. Trimming stripped 1 base from V and 4 bases from J, with 7 bases between. CDR3 length: 13 residues.

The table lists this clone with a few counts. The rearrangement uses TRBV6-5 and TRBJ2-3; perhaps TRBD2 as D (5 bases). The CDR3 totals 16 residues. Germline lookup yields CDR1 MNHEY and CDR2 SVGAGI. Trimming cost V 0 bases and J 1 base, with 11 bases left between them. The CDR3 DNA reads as TGTGCCAGCAGTTACTCAGGGCGGGTGGGCACAGATACGCAGTATTTT. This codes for CASSYSGRVGTDTQYF.

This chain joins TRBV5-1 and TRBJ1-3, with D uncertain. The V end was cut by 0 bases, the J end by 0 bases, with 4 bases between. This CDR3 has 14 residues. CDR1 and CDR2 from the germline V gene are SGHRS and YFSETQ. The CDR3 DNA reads TGCGCCAGCAGCTTGGAACTCTCTGGAAACACCATATATTTT. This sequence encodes CASSLELSGNTIYF.

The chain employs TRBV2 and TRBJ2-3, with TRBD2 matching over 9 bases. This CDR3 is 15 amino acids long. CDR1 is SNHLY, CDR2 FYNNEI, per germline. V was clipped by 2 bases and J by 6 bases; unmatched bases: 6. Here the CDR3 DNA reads TGTGCCAGCAGTGAATGGACTAGCGCCCGGGATACGCAGTATTTT. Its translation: CASSEWTSARDTQYF. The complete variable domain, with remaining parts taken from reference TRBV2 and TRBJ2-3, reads EPEVTQTPSHQVTQMGQEVILRCVPISNHLYFYWYRQILGQKVEFLVSFYNNEISEKSEIFDDQFSVERPDGSNFTLKIRSTKLEDSAMYFCASSEWTSARDTQYFGPGTRLTVL.

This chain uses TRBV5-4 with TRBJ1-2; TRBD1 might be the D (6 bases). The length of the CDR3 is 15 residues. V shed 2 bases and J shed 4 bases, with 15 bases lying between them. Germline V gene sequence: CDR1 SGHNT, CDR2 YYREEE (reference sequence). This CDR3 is CASSFRTGRSYGYTF. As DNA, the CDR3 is TGTGCCAGCAGCTTCAGAACAGGGCGTAGCTATGGCTACACCTTC.

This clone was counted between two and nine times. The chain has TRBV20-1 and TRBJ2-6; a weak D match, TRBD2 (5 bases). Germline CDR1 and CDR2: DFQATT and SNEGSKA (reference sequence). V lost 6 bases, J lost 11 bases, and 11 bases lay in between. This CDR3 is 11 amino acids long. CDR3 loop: CSAPRGDVLTF. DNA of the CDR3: TGCAGTGCCCCACGGGGAGACGTCCTGACTTTC.

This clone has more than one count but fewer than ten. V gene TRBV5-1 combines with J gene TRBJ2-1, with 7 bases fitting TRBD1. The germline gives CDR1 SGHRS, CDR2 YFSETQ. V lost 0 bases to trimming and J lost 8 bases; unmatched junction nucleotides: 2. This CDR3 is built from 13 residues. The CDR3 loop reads CASSLGQGDEQFF. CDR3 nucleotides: TGCGCCAGCAGCTTGGGACAGGGCGATGAGCAGTTCTTC.

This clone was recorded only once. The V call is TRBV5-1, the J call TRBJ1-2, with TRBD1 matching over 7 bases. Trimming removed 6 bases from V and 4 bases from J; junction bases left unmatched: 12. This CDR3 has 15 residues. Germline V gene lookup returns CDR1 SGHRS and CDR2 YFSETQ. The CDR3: CASTRGDSTFYGYTF. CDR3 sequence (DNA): TGCGCCAGCACCCGAGGGGACAGTACTTTCTATGGCTACACCTTC.

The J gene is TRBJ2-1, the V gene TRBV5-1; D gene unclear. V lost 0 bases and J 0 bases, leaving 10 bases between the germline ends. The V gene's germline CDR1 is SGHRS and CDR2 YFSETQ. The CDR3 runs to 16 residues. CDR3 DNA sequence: TGCGCCAGCAGCTTGGTCGCGCCTAGCTCCTACAATGAGCAGTTCTTC. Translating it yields CASSLVAPSSYNEQFF.

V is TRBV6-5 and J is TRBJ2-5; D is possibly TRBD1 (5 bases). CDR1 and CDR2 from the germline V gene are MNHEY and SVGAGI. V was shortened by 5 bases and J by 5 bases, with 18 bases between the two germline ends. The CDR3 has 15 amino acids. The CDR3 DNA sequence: TGTGCCAGCAGTCCACGCAGGGTTTATCGGGAGACCCAGTACTTC. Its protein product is CASSPRRVYRETQYF.

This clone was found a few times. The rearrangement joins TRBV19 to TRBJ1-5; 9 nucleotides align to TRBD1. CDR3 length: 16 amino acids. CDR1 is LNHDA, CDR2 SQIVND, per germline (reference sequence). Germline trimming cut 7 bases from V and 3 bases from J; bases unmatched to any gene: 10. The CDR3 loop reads CASTGTGRWANQPQHF. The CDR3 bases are TGTGCCAGTACTGGGACAGGGAGGTGGGCCAATCAGCCCCAGCATTTT.

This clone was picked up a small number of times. The chain's CDR3 is CASSRNTEAFF. CDR3 coding DNA: TGTGCCAGCAGCCGGAACACTGAAGCTTTCTTT. V usage is TRBV7-9 and J usage is TRBJ1-1; D gene uncertain. Germline values: CDR1 SEHNR, CDR2 FQNEAQ (reference sequence). With 5 bases removed from V and 1 base from J, the gap between germline ends came to 2 bases. The CDR3 length is 11 residues.

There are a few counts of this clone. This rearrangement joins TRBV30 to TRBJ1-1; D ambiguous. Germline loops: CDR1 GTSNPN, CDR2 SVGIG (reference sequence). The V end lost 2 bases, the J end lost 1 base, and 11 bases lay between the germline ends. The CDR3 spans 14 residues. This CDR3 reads CAWSNGRENTEAFF. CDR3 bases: TGTGCCTGGAGTAATGGGAGGGAGAACACTGAAGCTTTCTTT.

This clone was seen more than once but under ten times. The CDR3 DNA reads TGTGCCATCAGTGGAGCGGGAGTTTCCGGTAATGAGCAGTTCTTC. Translation gives CAISGAGVSGNEQFF. The genes are TRBV10-3 and TRBJ2-1; 8 bases match TRBD2. The length of the CDR3 is 15 residues. The germline V gene has CDR1 ENHRY and CDR2 SYGVKD. The ends lost 4 bases at V and 7 bases at J; junction bases unmatched: 9.

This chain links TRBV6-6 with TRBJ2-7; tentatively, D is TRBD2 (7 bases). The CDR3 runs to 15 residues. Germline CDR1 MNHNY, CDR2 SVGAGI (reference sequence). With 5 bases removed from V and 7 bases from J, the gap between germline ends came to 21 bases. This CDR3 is CASSRGGPRTREQYF. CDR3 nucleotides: TGTGCCAGCAGTAGGGGGGGGCCAAGGACGAGAGAGCAGTACTTC.

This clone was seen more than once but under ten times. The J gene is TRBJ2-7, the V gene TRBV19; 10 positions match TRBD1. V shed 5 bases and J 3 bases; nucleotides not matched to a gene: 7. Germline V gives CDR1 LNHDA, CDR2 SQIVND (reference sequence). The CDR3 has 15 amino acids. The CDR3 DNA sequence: TGTGCCAGTAGTCGCGACAGGGGGCATTACTACGAGCAGTACTTC. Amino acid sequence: CASSRDRGHYYEQYF.

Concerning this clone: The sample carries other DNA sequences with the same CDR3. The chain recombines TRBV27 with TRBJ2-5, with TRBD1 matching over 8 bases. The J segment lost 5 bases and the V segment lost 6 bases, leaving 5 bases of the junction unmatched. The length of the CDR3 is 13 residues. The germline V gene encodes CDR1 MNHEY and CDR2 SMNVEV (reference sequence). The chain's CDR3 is CASSRQGRETQYF. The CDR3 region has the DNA TGTGCCAGCAGCAGACAGGGGAGGGAGACCCAGTACTTC.

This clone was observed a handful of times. The CDR3, as DNA: TGTGCCAGCAGCTCCGACTGGAATGAGCAGTTCTTC. The encoded protein is CASSSDWNEQFF. The rearrangement uses TRBV11-2 and TRBJ2-1; unclear D gene. The CDR3 is 12 amino acids. Deletions cut 4 bases from V and 7 bases from J, with 8 bases between. The V gene's germline CDR1 is SGHAT and CDR2 FQNNGV.

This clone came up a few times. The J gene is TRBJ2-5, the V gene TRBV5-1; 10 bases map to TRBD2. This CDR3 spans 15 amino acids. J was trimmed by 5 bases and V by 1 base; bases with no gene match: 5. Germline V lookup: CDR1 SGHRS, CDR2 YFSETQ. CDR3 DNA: TGCGCCAGCAGCTTGAGGCTAGCGGGAGCGGAGACCCAGTACTTC. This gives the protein CASSLRLAGAETQYF.

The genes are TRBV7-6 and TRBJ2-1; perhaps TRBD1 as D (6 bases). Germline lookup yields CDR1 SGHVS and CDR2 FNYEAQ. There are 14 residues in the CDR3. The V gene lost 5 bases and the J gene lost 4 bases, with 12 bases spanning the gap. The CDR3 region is CASSMDSQYNEQFF. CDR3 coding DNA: TGTGCCAGCAGCATGGACAGCCAGTACAATGAGCAGTTCTTC.

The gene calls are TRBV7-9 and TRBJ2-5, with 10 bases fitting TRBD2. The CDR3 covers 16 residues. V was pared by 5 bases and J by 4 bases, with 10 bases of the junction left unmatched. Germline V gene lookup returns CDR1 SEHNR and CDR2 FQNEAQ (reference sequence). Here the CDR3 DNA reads TGTGCCAGCAGCGGACGTAGCGGGAGGATTCTAGAGACCCAGTACTTC. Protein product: CASSGRSGRILETQYF.

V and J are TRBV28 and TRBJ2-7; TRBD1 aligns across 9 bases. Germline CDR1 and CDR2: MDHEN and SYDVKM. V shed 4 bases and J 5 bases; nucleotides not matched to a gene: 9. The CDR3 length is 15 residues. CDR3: CASSSGGQGFHEQYF. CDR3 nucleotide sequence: TGTGCCAGCAGTTCGGGGGGACAGGGCTTCCACGAGCAGTACTTC.

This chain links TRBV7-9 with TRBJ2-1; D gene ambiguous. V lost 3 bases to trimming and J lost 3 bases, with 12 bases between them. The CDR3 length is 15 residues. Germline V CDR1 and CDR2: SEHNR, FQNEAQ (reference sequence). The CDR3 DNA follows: TGTGCCAGCAGCTTGAGGCGACCAAGCTACAATGAGCAGTTCTTC. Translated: CASSLRRPSYNEQFF.

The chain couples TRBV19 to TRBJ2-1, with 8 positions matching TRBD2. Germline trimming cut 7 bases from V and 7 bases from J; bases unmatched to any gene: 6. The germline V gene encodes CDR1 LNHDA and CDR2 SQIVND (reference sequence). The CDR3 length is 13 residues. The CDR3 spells CASKTSGGNEQFF. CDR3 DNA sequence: TGTGCCAGTAAAACTAGCGGAGGTAATGAGCAGTTCTTC.

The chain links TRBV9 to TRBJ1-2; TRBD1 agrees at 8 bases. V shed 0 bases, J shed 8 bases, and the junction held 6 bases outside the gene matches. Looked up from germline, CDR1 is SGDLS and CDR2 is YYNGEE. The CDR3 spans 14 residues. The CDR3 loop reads CASSVDVQGEGYTF. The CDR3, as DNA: TGTGCCAGCAGCGTAGATGTACAGGGGGAAGGCTACACCTTC. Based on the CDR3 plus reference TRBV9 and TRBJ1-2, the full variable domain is DSGVTQTPKHLITATGQRVTLRCSPRSGDLSVYWYQQSLDQGLQFLIQYYNGEERAKGNILERFSAQQFPDLHSELNLSSLELGDSALYFCASSVDVQGEGYTFGSGTRLTVV.

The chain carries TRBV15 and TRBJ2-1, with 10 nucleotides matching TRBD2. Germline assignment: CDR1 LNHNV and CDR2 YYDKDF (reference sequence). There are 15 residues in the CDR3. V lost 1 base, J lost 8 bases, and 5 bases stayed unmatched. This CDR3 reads CATSRVGLAWYEQFF. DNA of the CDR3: TGTGCCACCAGCAGAGTGGGACTAGCGTGGTATGAGCAGTTCTTC.

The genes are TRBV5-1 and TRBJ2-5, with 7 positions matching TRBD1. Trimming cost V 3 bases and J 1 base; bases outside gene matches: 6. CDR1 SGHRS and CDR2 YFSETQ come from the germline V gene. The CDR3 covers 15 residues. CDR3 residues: CASSYGTALQETQYF. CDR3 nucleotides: TGCGCCAGCAGCTACGGGACAGCACTCCAAGAGACCCAGTACTTC.

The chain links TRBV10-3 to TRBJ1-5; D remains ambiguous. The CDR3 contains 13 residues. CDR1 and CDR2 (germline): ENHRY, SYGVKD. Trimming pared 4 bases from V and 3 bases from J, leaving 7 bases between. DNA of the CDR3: TGTGCCATCAGTGGAGGGAACAATCAGCCCCAGCATTTT. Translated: CAISGGNNQPQHF.

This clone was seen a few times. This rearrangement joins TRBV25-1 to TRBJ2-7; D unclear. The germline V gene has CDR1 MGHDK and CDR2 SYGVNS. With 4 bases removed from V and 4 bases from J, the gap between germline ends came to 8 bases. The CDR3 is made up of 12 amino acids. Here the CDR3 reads CASSGQTYEQYF. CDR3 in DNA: TGTGCCAGCAGTGGGCAGACATACGAGCAGTACTTC.

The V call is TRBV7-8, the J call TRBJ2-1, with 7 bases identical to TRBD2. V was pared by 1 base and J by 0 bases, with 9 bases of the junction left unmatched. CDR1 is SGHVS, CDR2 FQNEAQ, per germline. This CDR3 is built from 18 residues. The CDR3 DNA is TGTGCCAGCAGCTTAGAGGAGACTAGCACATACTCCTACAATGAGCAGTTCTTC. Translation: CASSLEETSTYSYNEQFF.